The clone carrying this T cell receptor (beta chain) came up many times. The antigen is not known. The source of the sample is a study of CD8 T cells in ankylosing spondylitis. Regarding the study as a whole: Significant enrichment of disease-linked clones was reported in matched ankylosing spondylitis synovial fluid. Those disease-linked clones were CD8+; they were also relatively rare in peripheral blood. Ankylosing spondylitis blood seemed to carry a telltale TCR beta motif made of under ten highly homologous variants.

The CDR3 covers 14 residues. Per germline, CDR1 LNHNV and CDR2 YYDKDF (reference sequence). The V end was cut by 0 bases, the J end by 7 bases, with 10 bases between. TCRdb re-called the 5' RACE reads through MiXCR, storing one row per CDR3 protein. Of about 230,000 distinct CDR3 sequences in the sample, 8.2% were seen once. The sequenced sample was blood, either unsorted or a sorted T cell fraction (not recorded which). The V gene is TRBV15, the J gene TRBJ2-1, with D possibly TRBD1 on 5 matching bases. The clonotype comes from a female donor with ankylosing spondylitis or in good health (not recorded which). This CDR3 is CATSRDKTANEQFF. The CDR3 bases are TGTGCCACCAGCAGAGATAAGACAGCAAATGAGCAGTTCTTC.